Shown below are 22 T cell receptor beta chains from a single sample sequenced in a study of T cells after yellow fever vaccination (dated 2019 in TCRdb). Read against the paper, the sample's treatment or condition label means: live attenuated yellow fever vaccine strain. Library preparation employed 5' RACE. Sequencing instrument: Illumina HiSeq 2500. The public reads were reanalyzed by TCRdb: fastp trimming at Q25, MiXCR alignment, in-frame beta chains only. CDR3 protein sequences are deduplicated, and each keeps its most common genes and DNA. Here the sample has roughly 240,000 distinct CDR3 sequences; 6.5% to 7.5% occur a single time. The ten biggest clones cover more than 1% of the sample. Sequencing was performed on CD4+ T cells sorted from PBMCs, taken on the day of the yellow fever booster vaccination. The receptors stem from a man aged 25 to 40 who received the YFV17D yellow fever vaccine.

This clonotype came up once. The V call is TRBV20-1, the J call TRBJ2-5; possible D gene TRBD2, 6 bases. Germline values: CDR1 DFQATT, CDR2 SNEGSKA (reference sequence). This CDR3 has 17 amino acids. The ends were cut back, 6 bases at V and 5 bases at J, with 28 bases in the middle. Here the CDR3 DNA reads TGCAGTGCCACCACCCGGGGTGGGGGGAGAGGCCTCGAGACCCAGTACTTC. Translation gives CSATTRGGGRGLETQYF.

The genes are TRBV10-3 and TRBJ1-5; the D gene is possibly TRBD1 (6 bases). V gave up 2 bases and J gave up 3 bases, with 20 bases separating them. The germline CDR1 and CDR2 sequences are ENHRY and SYGVKD. The CDR3 has 18 residues. The DNA for the CDR3 is TGTGCCATCAGTGAGGGGGGCGGTGTCGGGGCCAACAATCAGCCCCAGCATTTT. Residues: CAISEGGGVGANNQPQHF.

This clonotype has at least ten counts. V usage is TRBV6-2 or TRBV6-3 and J usage is TRBJ2-1, with a tentative D call TRBD2 (7 bases). V was clipped by 6 bases and J by 6 bases, with 15 bases between them. The germline V gene encodes CDR1 MNHEY and CDR2 SVGEGT. CDR3 size: 14 residues. DNA of the CDR3: TGTGCCAGCAGGGGGGGCGGGAGCCCCAATGAGCAGTTCTTC. Amino acids: CASRGGGSPNEQFF.

The table lists this clonotype with a few counts. The DNA of the CDR3 is TGTGCCAGTAGTATTGGACAGGGGGCGTTCGAGCAGTACTTC. It translates to CASSIGQGAFEQYF. The chain carries TRBV19 and TRBJ2-7; TRBD1 aligns across 11 bases. The CDR3 length is 14 residues. The V segment lost 3 bases and the J segment 6 bases; nucleotides outside the gene matches: 4. The germline CDR1 and CDR2 sequences are LNHDA and SQIVND (reference sequence).

The chain's CDR3 is CASSLGGSLAGELFF. DNA for the CDR3: TGCGCCAGCAGCTTAGGCGGGAGTCTGGCCGGGGAGCTGTTTTTT. This chain connects TRBV5-1 to TRBJ2-2, with 7 nucleotides matching TRBD2. The CDR3 extends over 15 amino acids. V lost 2 bases to trimming and J lost 6 bases; unmatched junction nucleotides: 7. Germline V gene data show CDR1 as SGHRS and CDR2 as YFSETQ.

This clonotype was counted only a few times. The chain is built from TRBV29-1 and TRBJ2-5; 9 bases line up with TRBD1. V was pared by 8 bases and J by 5 bases, with 9 bases of the junction left unmatched. Per the germline V gene, CDR1 is SQVTM and CDR2 is ANQGSEA. This CDR3 is built from 13 residues. CDR3 DNA sequence: TGCAGCACCGACAGGGGGGTAGGGGAGACCCAGTACTTC. It is translated as CSTDRGVGETQYF.

The genes are TRBV29-1 and TRBJ1-3, with 8 bases matching TRBD1. The junction had 4 bases not matched to a gene; V was cut back by 7 bases and J by 2 bases. This CDR3 has 13 residues. CDR1 and CDR2 from the germline V gene are SQVTM and ANQGSEA. CDR3 protein: CSARDRPGNTIYF. Written as DNA, the CDR3 is TGCAGCGCCAGGGACAGGCCTGGAAACACCATATATTTT.

This clonotype was counted only a few times. The chain's CDR3 is CASSPPRPGRGNTEAFF. CDR3 sequence (DNA): TGTGCCAGCAGTCCCCCTCGGCCGGGGCGAGGGAACACTGAAGCTTTCTTT. The chain couples TRBV28 to TRBJ1-1, with D maybe TRBD1 (5 bases). V lost 5 bases to trimming and J lost 1 base, with 20 bases between them. The CDR3 sequence is 17 residues long. Germline CDR1 is MDHEN and CDR2 is SYDVKM.

This clonotype occurred many times. The genes are TRBV20-1 and TRBJ1-4; the match to TRBD1 covers 10 bases. V trimming: 4 bases; J trimming: 8 bases; junction bases outside the gene matches: 4. The CDR3 length is 13 residues. Germline V gene sequence: CDR1 DFQATT, CDR2 SNEGSKA (reference sequence). Here the CDR3 reads CSATGTGEEKLFF. CDR3 nucleotides: TGCAGTGCTACCGGGACAGGGGAAGAAAAACTGTTTTTT.

This chain uses TRBV5-1 with TRBJ2-1; possible D gene TRBD2, 6 bases. The germline V and J ends were trimmed by 8 bases and 0 bases, with 15 bases remaining between them. Germline assignment: CDR1 SGHRS and CDR2 YFSETQ. The CDR3 runs 15 residues. The CDR3 is CASGGTGSSYNEQFF. In DNA form, the CDR3 reads TGCGCCAGTGGCGGGACGGGTAGCTCCTACAATGAGCAGTTCTTC.

The CDR3 coding sequence is TGCGCCAGCAGTATAGCGGGAGGGCCCTACGAGCAGTACTTC. Its protein product is CASSIAGGPYEQYF. This chain uses TRBV5-1 with TRBJ2-7; 11 bases map to TRBD2. The V segment lost 5 bases and the J segment 2 bases; nucleotides outside the gene matches: 3. Per the germline V gene, CDR1 is SGHRS and CDR2 is YFSETQ. This CDR3 contains 14 residues. The variable domain in full, with the rest retrieved from reference TRBV5-1 and TRBJ2-7, is KAGVTQTPRYLIKTRGQQVTLSCSPISGHRSVSWYQQTPGQGLQFLFEYFSETQRNKGNFPGRFSGRQFSNSRSEMNVSTLELGDSALYLCASSIAGGPYEQYFGPGTRLTVT.

This clonotype was picked up many times. The V gene is TRBV7-9, the J gene TRBJ2-1; D unclear. Trimming shortened V by 4 bases and J by 3 bases, and 7 bases separated the two germline ends. The germline CDR1 and CDR2 sequences are SEHNR and FQNEAQ (reference sequence). This CDR3 has 13 residues. CDR3 coding DNA: TGTGCCAGCAGCTCGACCGACTACAATGAGCAGTTCTTC. This codes for CASSSTDYNEQFF.

This clonotype was found a few times. The chain couples TRBV5-1 to TRBJ2-5; no clear D gene. The CDR3 spans 13 residues. V lost 2 bases and J lost 2, with 7 bases in between. Germline V gives CDR1 SGHRS, CDR2 YFSETQ. CDR3 in DNA: TGCGCCAGCAGCTTTATGGATCAAGAGACCCAGTACTTC. It yields the protein CASSFMDQETQYF.

This clonotype came up a few times. The chain has TRBV5-1 and TRBJ2-6; D is perhaps TRBD1 or TRBD2 (5 bases each). This CDR3 comprises 15 residues. Germline V CDR1 and CDR2: SGHRS, YFSETQ. V was shortened by 5 bases and J by 1 base, with 10 bases between the two germline ends. CDR3 residues: CASSTGASGANVLTF. CDR3 nucleotides: TGCGCCAGCAGTACCGGGGCGTCTGGGGCCAACGTCCTGACTTTC.

There are a few counts of this clonotype. The rearrangement joins TRBV6-1 to TRBJ2-5, with unresolved D. The germline V gene has CDR1 MNHNS and CDR2 SASEGT. V was cut by 5 bases and J by 2 bases, with 12 bases left in between. This CDR3 has 14 residues. CDR3 in amino acids: CASSPSRFQETQYF. The CDR3 bases are TGTGCCAGCAGTCCCTCTAGGTTTCAAGAGACCCAGTACTTC.

This clonotype occurred many times. The chain joins TRBV7-2 to TRBJ2-2, with 7 positions matching TRBD2. Per the germline V gene, CDR1 is SGHTA and CDR2 is FQGNSA. The CDR3 totals 16 residues. V shed 2 bases, J shed 5 bases, and the junction held 8 bases outside the gene matches. The CDR3 region is CASSLLFGRRTGELFF. The CDR3 coding sequence is TGTGCCAGCAGCTTATTATTCGGGAGGCGAACCGGGGAGCTGTTTTTT.

This clonotype has more than one count but fewer than ten. This rearrangement joins TRBV27 to TRBJ2-1; the match to TRBD2 covers 11 bases. This CDR3 has 18 amino acids. Trimming at V came to 6 bases and at J to 4 bases, leaving 14 bases not matched to a gene. Germline assignment: CDR1 MNHEY and CDR2 SMNVEV (reference sequence). The CDR3 spells CASRGGASGRKGYNEQFF. CDR3 bases: TGTGCCAGCAGAGGCGGGGCTAGCGGGAGGAAAGGATACAATGAGCAGTTCTTC.

This clonotype was counted between two and nine times. V usage is TRBV12-3 or TRBV12-4 and J usage is TRBJ1-6; D uncertain. The ends were cut back, 8 bases at V and 0 bases at J, with 5 bases in the middle. The CDR3 is 13 amino acids. The CDR3 sequence: CASQISYNSPLHF. The CDR3 DNA sequence: TGTGCCAGCCAGATCTCCTATAATTCACCCCTCCACTTT.

This chain links TRBV7-9 with TRBJ2-1; perhaps TRBD2 as D (7 bases). This CDR3 spans 15 amino acids. V lost 3 bases and J lost 7, with 16 bases in between. Germline V lookup: CDR1 SEHNR, CDR2 FQNEAQ (reference sequence). The CDR3 region has the DNA TGTGCCAGCAGCTTTCTACAAGCGGGACAAAATGAGCAGTTCTTC. It specifies CASSFLQAGQNEQFF.

This clonotype was seen many times. V and J are TRBV5-1 and TRBJ2-1, with 7 bases aligning to TRBD1. The CDR3 has 13 residues. V dropped 1 base and J dropped 8; count of bases not matched to a gene: 3. Germline assignment: CDR1 SGHRS and CDR2 YFSETQ. CDR3 sequence (DNA): TGCGCCAGCAGCTTGAGACAGGGCCATGAGCAGTTCTTC. It codes for CASSLRQGHEQFF.

This clonotype was seen a few times. V is TRBV10-1 and J is TRBJ2-7; 9 bases fit TRBD1. Trimming took 8 bases from V and 5 from J; bases not matched to a gene: 7. Per germline, CDR1 WNHNN and CDR2 SYGVQD (reference sequence). This CDR3 is 13 amino acids long. CDR3 sequence: CASQRDREHEQYF. The CDR3 DNA reads TGCGCCAGCCAGCGGGACAGGGAGCACGAGCAGTACTTC.

This clonotype was observed a handful of times. The chain has TRBV12-3 or TRBV12-4 and TRBJ2-7; possibly TRBD1 or TRBD2 for D (6 bases each). This CDR3 has 14 residues. The ends were cut back, 5 bases at V and 7 bases at J, with 18 bases in the middle. The CDR3, as DNA: TGTGCCAGCAGTCCCCACGGGGGCATGGGAGAGCAGTACTTC. This codes for CASSPHGGMGEQYF.